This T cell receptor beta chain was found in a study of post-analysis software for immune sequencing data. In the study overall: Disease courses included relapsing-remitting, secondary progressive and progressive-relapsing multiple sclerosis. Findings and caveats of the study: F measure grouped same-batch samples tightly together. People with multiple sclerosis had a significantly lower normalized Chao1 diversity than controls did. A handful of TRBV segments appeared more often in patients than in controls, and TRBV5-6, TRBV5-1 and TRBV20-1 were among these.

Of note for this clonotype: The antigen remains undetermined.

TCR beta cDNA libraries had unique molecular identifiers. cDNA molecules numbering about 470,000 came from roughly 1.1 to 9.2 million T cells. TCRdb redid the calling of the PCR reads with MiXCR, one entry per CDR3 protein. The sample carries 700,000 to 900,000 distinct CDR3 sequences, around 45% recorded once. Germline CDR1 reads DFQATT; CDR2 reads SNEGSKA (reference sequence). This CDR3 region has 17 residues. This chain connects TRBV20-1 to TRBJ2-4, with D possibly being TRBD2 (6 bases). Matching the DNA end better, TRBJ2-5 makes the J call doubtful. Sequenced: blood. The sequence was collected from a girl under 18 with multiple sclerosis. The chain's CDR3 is CSALGGNRDGYQETQYF. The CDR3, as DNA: TGCAGTGCCTTAGGAGGGAACCGGGACGGATATCAAGAGACCCAGTACTTC.